This entry describes one T cell receptor beta chain. No antigen is known for it. This sample was taken from a study of identical twins. Each cDNA held unique molecular identifiers, and template switching gave it a universal primer site. MiXCR, applied by TCRdb to the 5' RACE reads, yields one record per CDR3 protein. The data show 500,000 to 550,000 distinct CDR3 sequences, 20% to 25% seen once. General study results and limits: Weaker excess sharing between twins was seen in beta out-of-frame sequences. Clonotypes of the beta chain that were abundant in cord blood carried fewer insertions (memory repertoires showed none).

Trimming left V 5 bases short and J 3 bases short, with 23 bases between. The CDR3 spans 18 residues. Germline V gene sequence: CDR1 MNHNS, CDR2 SASEGT. The sample also formed part of further work on T cells expressing NK-cell markers. That report adds: The CD3+CD56-NKG2C+ fraction was also led by these clonotypes in a handful of donors.

The chain is built from TRBV6-1 and TRBJ1-3; D remains ambiguous. The clonotype originates from a woman under 30 in good health. Input material: CD4+ T cells sorted from blood. CDR3 residues: CASSTRRPAEDGGNTIYF. The CDR3 DNA is TGTGCCAGCAGTACGCGGAGGCCAGCAGAGGATGGTGGAAACACCATATATTTT.